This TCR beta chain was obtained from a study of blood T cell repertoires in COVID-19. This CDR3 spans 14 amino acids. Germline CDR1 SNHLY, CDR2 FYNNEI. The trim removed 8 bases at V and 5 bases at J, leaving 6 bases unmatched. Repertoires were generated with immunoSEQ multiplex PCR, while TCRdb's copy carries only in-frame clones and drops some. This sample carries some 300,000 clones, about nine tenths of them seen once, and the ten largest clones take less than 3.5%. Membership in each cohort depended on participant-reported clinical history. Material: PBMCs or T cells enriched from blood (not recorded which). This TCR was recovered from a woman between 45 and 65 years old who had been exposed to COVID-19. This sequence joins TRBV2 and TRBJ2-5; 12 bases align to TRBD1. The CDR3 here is CASSGTGGIETQYF. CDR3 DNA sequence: TGTGCCAGCTCCGGGACAGGGGGCATCGAGACCCAGTACTTC.